Shown below are 5 T cell receptor beta chains from a single sample sequenced in a study of blood T cells in healthy people across ages. Combining a sample-barcoded 5' primer with a J-beta primer mix, a second PCR ran for about 7 to 11 cycles. MiXCR, run by TCRdb on the 5' RACE reads, gives a single entry per CDR3 protein. Of hundreds of thousands of distinct CDR3 sequences in the sample, 40% to 50% are singletons; the top ten hold about a fifth. Sequenced: blood. These receptors were collected from a man aged 55-75 years in good health.

This clonotype was seen more than once but under ten times. The gene calls are TRBV6-2 or TRBV6-3 and TRBJ2-1; TRBD2 matches at 7 bases. V lost 5 bases, J lost 3 bases, and 7 bases stayed unmatched. Germline V gene data show CDR1 as MNHEY and CDR2 as SVGEGT. There are 15 residues in the CDR3. The CDR3 DNA follows: TGTGCCAGCAGTAAGACTAGCTTGAGCTACAATGAGCAGTTCTTC. Amino acids: CASSKTSLSYNEQFF.

This clonotype was picked up a small number of times. CDR3 protein: CASKGDSAGYTF. In DNA, the CDR3 is TGTGCCAGCAAGGGGGATTCAGCGGGCTACACCTTC. The chain combines TRBV6-5 with TRBJ1-2; possible D gene TRBD1, 6 bases. Trimming removed 7 bases from V and 8 bases from J, with 14 bases in between. Germline V gene sequence: CDR1 MNHEY, CDR2 SVGAGI. CDR3 length: 12 residues.

In its sample, this clonotype was seen many times. CDR3 nucleotide sequence: TGTGCCAGCAGCAAACGGGAACGGAACGGACATTCCGAGCAGTACTTC. It yields the protein CASSKRERNGHSEQYF. J is TRBJ2-7 and V is TRBV6-2 or TRBV6-3; D assignment may be TRBD1 or TRBD2 (5 bases each). Germline values: CDR1 MNHEY, CDR2 SVGEGT. V was pared by 6 bases and J by 6 bases, with 24 bases between. This CDR3 has 16 residues.

This sequence joins TRBV10-3 and TRBJ2-3; weak D call: TRBD2 (6 bases). Deletions cut 8 bases from V and 6 bases from J, with 12 bases between. This CDR3 region has 12 residues. Germline CDR1 and CDR2: ENHRY and SYGVKD. CDR3 nucleotide sequence: TGTGCCATCGGAAACAGCGGGGATACGCAGTATTTT. Amino acid sequence: CAIGNSGDTQYF.

The chain carries TRBV2 and TRBJ2-4; the D call may be TRBD1 or TRBD2 (6 bases each). Looked up from germline, CDR1 is SNHLY and CDR2 is FYNNEI. V lost 3 bases, J lost 1 base, and 10 bases lay in between. The CDR3 is made up of 15 amino acids. The CDR3 region is CASSDRGDAKNIQYF. In DNA form, the CDR3 reads TGTGCCAGCAGTGATAGGGGGGACGCCAAAAACATTCAGTACTTC. Full variable domain (rest looked up from reference TRBV2 and TRBJ2-4): EPEVTQTPSHQVTQMGQEVILRCVPISNHLYFYWYRQILGQKVEFLVSFYNNEISEKSEIFDDQFSVERPDGSNFTLKIRSTKLEDSAMYFCASSDRGDAKNIQYFGAGTRLSVL.